The 6 T cell receptor beta chains below all came from one sample that was sequenced in a study of blood T cell repertoires in COVID-19. The assay was immunoSEQ multiplex PCR, and TCRdb's table has in-frame clones only and misses some. The sample lists about 490,000 clones, approximately 85% occurring once. The specimen was peripheral blood. These receptors were collected from a human donor in a cohort sampled during active COVID-19.

The rearrangement links TRBV6-6 to TRBJ1-3; 12 bases fit TRBD1. This CDR3 is built from 16 residues. V lost 7 bases to trimming and J lost 4 bases; unmatched junction nucleotides: 8. Germline CDR1 and CDR2: MNHNY and SVGAGI (reference sequence). The CDR3 sequence: CASTHGTGGVGNTIYF. CDR3 DNA: TGTGCCAGCACTCACGGGACAGGGGGCGTAGGAAACACCATATATTTT.

The DNA of the CDR3 is TGTGCCAGCAGCTTAGGCAGAGGAGGGGGCGTCGACGAGCAGTACTTC. Translating it yields CASSLGRGGGVDEQYF. The chain employs TRBV11-3 and TRBJ2-7, with D perhaps TRBD1 (7 bases). Trimming stripped 1 base from V and 5 bases from J, with 18 bases between. Germline V lookup: CDR1 SGHNT, CDR2 YENEEA. CDR3 length equals 16 residues.

The chain combines TRBV7-8 with TRBJ1-2; 9 bases align to TRBD1. This CDR3 comprises 15 residues. Germline V gene lookup returns CDR1 SGHVS and CDR2 FQNEAQ. Germline trimming cut 1 base from V and 3 bases from J; bases unmatched to any gene: 3. In DNA, the CDR3 is TGTGCCAGCAGCTTAGGAACAGGGGGCGACTATGGCTACACCTTC. Translating it yields CASSLGTGGDYGYTF.

The V and J genes are TRBV30 and TRBJ1-5; possible D gene TRBD1, 6 bases. The CDR3 has 16 residues. Germline loops: CDR1 GTSNPN, CDR2 SVGIG (reference sequence). Trimming took 0 bases from V and 0 from J, leaving 12 bases between them. The chain's CDR3 is CAWSVMGAHSNQPQHF. The CDR3 DNA follows: TGTGCCTGGAGTGTAATGGGGGCCCATAGCAATCAGCCCCAGCATTTT. The entire variable domain, with the rest obtained from reference TRBV30 and TRBJ1-5, is as follows: SQTIHQWPATLVQPVGSPLSLECTVEGTSNPNLYWYRQAAGRGLQLLFYSVGIGQISSEVPQNLSASRPQDRQFILSSKKLLLSDSGFYLCAWSVMGAHSNQPQHFGDGTRLSIL.

This chain connects TRBV2 to TRBJ1-2; TRBD1 matches at 10 bases. The CDR3 is 14 amino acids. Trimming removed 5 bases from V and 6 bases from J; junction bases left unmatched: 6. Per germline, CDR1 SNHLY and CDR2 FYNNEI. The CDR3 region is CASSRTGGTHGYTF. The CDR3 DNA is TGTGCCAGCAGTCGGACAGGGGGAACCCATGGCTACACCTTC.

The chain joins TRBV5-6 to TRBJ1-2; a possible D gene is TRBD1 (6 bases). Trimming removed 2 bases at V and 9 bases at J, with 14 bases between. This CDR3 is built from 13 residues. Germline V gene sequence: CDR1 SGHDT, CDR2 YYEEEE. The CDR3 DNA sequence: TGTGCCAGCAGCTTTGCACAGGGTGAGAGCTACACCTTC. Its protein product is CASSFAQGESYTF.